This T cell receptor beta chain emerged from a study of blood T cell repertoires in COVID-19. Study information: Samples came from the United States, Italy and Spain, spanning acute and convalescent COVID-19. In each case, the material was cDNA or gDNA derived from T cells, B-cell-depleted T cells, or PBMCs.

Per the study methods: For nucleated cells, counts were estimated from reference gene primer amplification. TCRdb's table, derived via immunoSEQ multiplex PCR, lists solely in-frame clones and lacks some. V and J calls and clone size come straight from that table; D and trimming were deduced from the DNA. The sample includes 19,000 or so clones, about four fifths of them seen just once. Germline V lookup: CDR1 SGDLS, CDR2 YYNGEE. V gave up 1 base and J gave up 5 bases; unmatched junction bases: 5. The CDR3 extends over 15 amino acids. The receptor comes from a human donor in a cohort sampled during active COVID-19. The sequenced material came from peripheral blood. This chain joins TRBV9 and TRBJ1-2; 10 bases fit TRBD1. CDR3 in DNA: TGTGCCAGCAGCGTATCCGGGACAGGGGATTATGGCTACACCTTC. Translating it yields CASSVSGTGDYGYTF.